The 31 T cell receptor beta chains given below trace back to one sample, sequenced in a study of T cells in Graves' hyperthyroidism and ophthalmopathy. Researchers took RNA transcripts and amplified the TCR beta CDR3 regions from them. First-round RT-PCR targeting the TCR CDR3 was performed with the HTBI primer set. MiXCR, applied by TCRdb to the multiplex PCR reads, yields one record per CDR3 protein. The data show 270,000 or so distinct CDR3 sequences, 20% to 30% seen once. Sequencing was done on a sample of blood. The receptors originated from a man aged 35 to 55 with Graves' hyperthyroidism that later progressed to Graves' ophthalmopathy.

The chain links TRBV19 to TRBJ2-5; tentative D call: TRBD2 (6 bases). The CDR3 length is 15 residues. Trimming cost V 3 bases and J 2 bases, with 13 bases left between them. The germline V gene has CDR1 LNHDA and CDR2 SQIVND (reference sequence). DNA for the CDR3: TGTGCCAGTAGTATGATGGGCGGACTACAAGAGACCCAGTACTTC. Encoded protein: CASSMMGGLQETQYF.

This clonotype has ten or more counts. The J gene is TRBJ1-2, the V gene TRBV5-1; no clear D gene. V was cut by 0 bases and J by 5 bases, with 14 bases left in between. Germline-derived CDR1 and CDR2 are SGHRS and YFSETQ. The CDR3 consists of 15 residues. The CDR3 DNA reads as TGCGCCAGCAGCTTGGGGCCCCTAGAGATGTATGGCTACACCTTC. This gives the protein CASSLGPLEMYGYTF.

In this sample, this clonotype turned up many times. The genes are TRBV6-5 and TRBJ2-7; 13 bases map to TRBD2. Germline CDR1 is MNHEY and CDR2 is SVGAGI. The CDR3 has 17 amino acids. Trimming removed 1 base from V and 0 bases from J; junction bases left unmatched: 3. CDR3 sequence reads: CASSYWTSGGISYEQYF. In DNA form, the CDR3 reads TGTGCCAGCAGTTACTGGACTAGCGGGGGAATCTCCTACGAGCAGTACTTC.

Ten or more counts support this clonotype. V is TRBV7-3 and J is TRBJ2-6; D assignment may be TRBD1 or TRBD2 (5 bases each). The CDR3 runs to 15 residues. The V gene's germline CDR1 is SGHTA and CDR2 FQGTGA. Between the trimmed V and J ends, which lost 5 bases and 2 bases, there was a span of 10 bases. CDR3 loop: CASSGTHAGANVLTF. The CDR3 nucleotides read TGTGCCAGCAGCGGGACCCACGCTGGGGCCAACGTCCTGACTTTC.

This clonotype occurred many times. The genes are TRBV18 and TRBJ2-2; 8 nucleotides line up with TRBD2. The CDR3 contains 16 residues. The trim removed 6 bases at V and 4 bases at J, leaving 10 bases unmatched. Germline-derived CDR1 and CDR2 are KGHSH and LQKENI. CDR3 nucleotide sequence: TGTGCCAGCTCCCAAAACTACGCGGGAGGCACCGGGGAGCTGTTTTTT. Protein sequence: CASSQNYAGGTGELFF.

About this clonotype: With a much larger clone just one base away, this may be a read error. The V and J genes are TRBV24-1 and TRBJ1-5, with D maybe TRBD1 (5 bases). Germline-derived CDR1 and CDR2 are KGHDR and SFDVKD. The length of the CDR3 is 14 residues. The CDR3 spells CVTSDFGGNQPQHF. CDR3 sequence (DNA): TGTGTCACCAGTGATTTCGGGGGGAATCAGCCCCAGCATTTT.

As for this clonotype: A much more abundant neighbour one base away suggests this may be a read error. This sequence joins TRBV24-1 and TRBJ1-2; D gene uncertain. V was cut by 7 bases and J by 8 bases, with 13 bases left in between. The CDR3 extends over 12 amino acids. Per the germline V gene, CDR1 is KGHDR and CDR2 is SFDVKD. The CDR3 nucleotides read TGTGCCACCAGAGATGGACGGGGAGGCTACACCTTC. Translation gives CATRDGRGGYTF.

The sample holds many counts of this clonotype. This chain links TRBV19 with TRBJ2-5; D gene uncertain. V dropped 4 bases and J dropped 5 bases, with 17 bases sitting between them. This CDR3 has 15 residues. The germline gives CDR1 LNHDA, CDR2 SQIVND (reference sequence). The CDR3 DNA is TGTGCCAGTAGTAGATTCCCTGGTGGGAAGGAGACCCAGTACTTC. Translation: CASSRFPGGKETQYF.

There are many counts of this clonotype. The chain combines TRBV12-3 or TRBV12-4 with TRBJ1-2; D gene unclear. The CDR3 length is 14 residues. V gave up 6 bases and J gave up 4 bases, with 15 bases separating them. The CDR3 coding sequence is TGTGCCAGCAGATACAATGAGGGATCCTATGGCTACACCTTC. It yields the protein CASRYNEGSYGYTF.

This clonotype was seen ten or more times. The chain employs TRBV2 and TRBJ2-7; D is uncertain. The germline V and J ends were trimmed by 6 bases and 0 bases, with 6 bases remaining between them. There are 12 residues in the CDR3. The germline V gene has CDR1 SNHLY and CDR2 FYNNEI. CDR3 coding DNA: TGTGCCAGCAGGTCGAGCTCCTACGAGCAGTACTTC. This sequence encodes CASRSSSYEQYF.

The sample holds many counts of this clonotype. The V call is TRBV6-1, the J call TRBJ2-2, with D possibly TRBD2 on 5 matching bases. In germline, CDR1 is MNHNS, CDR2 SASEGT. This CDR3 is 15 amino acids long. The V end was cut by 7 bases, the J end by 5 bases, with 17 bases between. The CDR3 coding sequence is TGTGCCAGCAACAATCACCTCGCGGGTACCGGGGAGCTGTTTTTT. This encodes CASNNHLAGTGELFF.

This clonotype was seen many times. The chain joins TRBV2 to TRBJ1-2; D is ambiguous. V was trimmed by 4 bases and J by 4 bases, leaving 10 bases between them. Per the germline V gene, CDR1 is SNHLY and CDR2 is FYNNEI. This CDR3 has 13 amino acids. CDR3 amino acids: CASSGSLVYGYTF. In DNA, the CDR3 is TGTGCCAGCAGTGGAAGCCTCGTCTATGGCTACACCTTC.

This clonotype was counted at least ten times. V is TRBV20-1 and J is TRBJ1-1, with TRBD1 matching 11 bases. The CDR3 has 14 amino acids. The trim removed 4 bases at V and 7 bases at J, leaving 8 bases unmatched. Germline lookup yields CDR1 DFQATT and CDR2 SNEGSKA (reference sequence). CDR3 protein: CSAILRTGGNEAFF. As DNA, the CDR3 is TGCAGTGCTATTCTCCGGACAGGGGGCAATGAAGCTTTCTTT.

Many counts were recorded for this clonotype. In DNA, the CDR3 is TGTGCCATCAGTGAATCACCCCAGGTCTATGGCTACACCTTC. This sequence encodes CAISESPQVYGYTF. The chain links TRBV10-3 to TRBJ1-2; D uncertain. Per the germline V gene, CDR1 is ENHRY and CDR2 is SYGVKD. V lost 3 bases to trimming and J lost 4 bases, with 12 bases between them. There are 14 residues in the CDR3.

The table lists this clonotype with many counts. CDR3: CASSGLALTYEQYF. The CDR3 DNA reads as TGTGCCAGCAGCGGACTAGCGCTCACCTACGAGCAGTACTTC. The rearrangement uses TRBV28 and TRBJ2-7; 9 nucleotides match TRBD2. V lost 6 bases to trimming and J lost 2 bases; unmatched junction nucleotides: 5. CDR1 and CDR2 from the germline V gene are MDHEN and SYDVKM. The CDR3 runs to 14 residues.

This clonotype was picked up many times. The chain joins TRBV30 to TRBJ1-1; 10 bases map to TRBD1. Per the germline V gene, CDR1 is GTSNPN and CDR2 is SVGIG (reference sequence). V lost 5 bases, J lost 6 bases, and 12 bases stayed unmatched. The CDR3 covers 15 residues. As DNA, the CDR3 is TGTGCCTGGCCCCGGACAGGGGGGCGGTTCTCTGAAGCTTTCTTT. Protein: CAWPRTGGRFSEAFF.

This clonotype has at least ten counts. The rearrangement joins TRBV11-2 to TRBJ1-1, with D perhaps TRBD1 (5 bases). This CDR3 has 14 amino acids. Germline V gene data show CDR1 as SGHAT and CDR2 as FQNNGV. Trimming left V 2 bases short and J 10 bases short, with 17 bases between. The DNA for the CDR3 is TGTGCCAGCAGCTTATTTCGGGACGATCCGGGAGCTTTCTTT. Translating it yields CASSLFRDDPGAFF. Together with reference TRBV11-2 and TRBJ1-1, the CDR3 gives the full variable domain: EAGVAQSPRYKIIEKRQSVAFWCNPISGHATLYWYQQILGQGPKLLIQFQNNGVVDDSQLPKDRFSAERLKGVDSTLKIQPAKLEDSAVYLCASSLFRDDPGAFFGQGTRLTVV.

This clonotype was recorded at least ten times. This sequence joins TRBV6-5 and TRBJ1-1; TRBD1 matches at 7 bases. The V and J ends lost 4 bases and 4 bases, in that order; junction bases with no gene match: 3. This CDR3 region has 13 residues. Germline CDR1 is MNHEY and CDR2 is SVGAGI. In DNA, the CDR3 is TGTGCCAGCAGTTGGTCAGGGGGCACTGAAGCTTTCTTT. It translates to CASSWSGGTEAFF.

V gene TRBV11-2 combines with J gene TRBJ2-2; 7 bases agree with TRBD2. CDR1 SGHAT and CDR2 FQNNGV come from the germline V gene. This CDR3 contains 16 residues. The V segment lost 0 bases and the J segment 6 bases; nucleotides outside the gene matches: 7. In nucleotides, the CDR3 is TGTGCCAGCAGCTTAGATGCGGGAGTCTTGGCCGGGGAGCTGTTTTTT. It codes for CASSLDAGVLAGELFF.

This sequence joins TRBV15 and TRBJ2-7; D tentatively reads TRBD1 or TRBD2 (5 bases each). The CDR3 is 14 amino acids. The germline gives CDR1 LNHNV, CDR2 YYDKDF (reference sequence). Trimming pared 0 bases from V and 1 base from J, leaving 7 bases between. In DNA form, the CDR3 reads TGTGCCACCAGCAGAGAGGGGGATTCCTACGAGCAGTACTTC. Its protein product is CATSREGDSYEQYF.

This clonotype was counted once. The chain has TRBV7-2 and TRBJ2-7; D is unresolved. The CDR3 loop spans 14 amino acids. The germline V gene encodes CDR1 SGHTA and CDR2 FQGNSA. Between the trimmed V and J ends, which lost 1 base and 4 bases, there was a span of 11 bases. CDR3 DNA sequence: TGTGCCAGCAGCTTAGACGTACAGATATACGAGCAGTACTTC. Its translation: CASSLDVQIYEQYF.

The chain couples TRBV6-1 to TRBJ1-1; weak D call: TRBD1 (6 bases). CDR1 is MNHNS and CDR2 is SASEGT in the germline V gene. The CDR3 length is 16 residues. Trimming removed 5 bases from V and 3 bases from J, with 19 bases in between. The CDR3 is CASSQTQGRGHTEAFF. The CDR3 region has the DNA TGTGCCAGCAGTCAGACCCAGGGGCGGGGACACACTGAAGCTTTCTTT.

This clonotype was seen ten or more times. V is TRBV19 and J is TRBJ2-7; D might be TRBD2 (6 bases). The ends were cut back, 2 bases at V and 3 bases at J, with 14 bases in the middle. The CDR3 covers 15 residues. Germline CDR1 and CDR2: LNHDA and SQIVND (reference sequence). The CDR3 region is CASSISSAGSYEQYF. CDR3 in DNA: TGTGCCAGTAGTATATCGTCTGCGGGGAGCTACGAGCAGTACTTC.

This clonotype appeared a single time. This chain joins TRBV5-1 and TRBJ2-7; TRBD1 is a possible D gene (6 bases). The CDR3 is 14 residues long. V was pared by 7 bases and J by 5 bases, with 19 bases between. From germline, CDR1 is SGHRS and CDR2 YFSETQ. In nucleotides, the CDR3 is TGCGCCAGCCGTATTCTTACAGGGCTAGACGAGCAGTACTTC. This sequence encodes CASRILTGLDEQYF. The whole variable domain, remainder taken from reference TRBV5-1 and TRBJ2-7, is KAGVTQTPRYLIKTRGQQVTLSCSPISGHRSVSWYQQTPGQGLQFLFEYFSETQRNKGNFPGRFSGRQFSNSRSEMNVSTLELGDSALYLCASRILTGLDEQYFGPGTRLTVT.

In its sample, this clonotype was seen a few times. The genes are TRBV18 and TRBJ1-1, with 8 positions matching TRBD1. V shed 8 bases and J 8 bases; nucleotides not matched to a gene: 22. Germline V gene sequence: CDR1 KGHSH, CDR2 LQKENI. The CDR3 has 17 amino acids. The CDR3 reads CASASGADRGSISEAFF. In nucleotides, the CDR3 is TGTGCCAGCGCTTCTGGGGCAGACAGGGGCTCCATTTCCGAAGCTTTCTTT.

This clonotype was counted many times. The CDR3 DNA sequence: TGTGCCAGCAGGCCACTAGCGGGATTAACCTACGAGCAGTACTTC. Residues: CASRPLAGLTYEQYF. The chain carries TRBV11-2 and TRBJ2-7; 10 bases align to TRBD2. The CDR3 is 15 residues long. J was trimmed by 2 bases and V by 6 bases; bases with no gene match: 7. The germline CDR1 and CDR2 sequences are SGHAT and FQNNGV.

In this sample, this clonotype turned up many times. The chain links TRBV6-6 to TRBJ1-5, with D unclear. This CDR3 has 19 residues. The V gene's germline CDR1 is MNHNY and CDR2 SVGAGI (reference sequence). The V end was cut by 7 bases, the J end by 1 base, with 26 bases between. The CDR3 DNA reads as TGTGCCAGCACCCCAAAACGTCGGGGATTCTCCGGGAGCAATCAGCCCCAGCATTTT. Its protein product is CASTPKRRGFSGSNQPQHF.

The rearrangement uses TRBV20-1 and TRBJ2-7, with 9 bases aligning to TRBD2. The junction had 4 bases not matched to a gene; V was cut back by 3 bases and J by 7 bases. Germline lookup yields CDR1 DFQATT and CDR2 SNEGSKA (reference sequence). The CDR3 is 12 residues long. CDR3: CSASRLAGEQYF. The CDR3 bases are TGCAGTGCTAGTCGTCTAGCGGGAGAGCAGTACTTC.

The CDR3 loop is CSARGGLAASYEQYF. The DNA for the CDR3 is TGCAGTGCTAGAGGGGGACTAGCGGCCTCCTACGAGCAGTACTTC. The chain carries TRBV20-1 and TRBJ2-7; 11 bases agree with TRBD2. CDR3 size: 15 residues. CDR1 is DFQATT, CDR2 SNEGSKA, per germline (reference sequence). J lost 0 bases, V lost 1 base, and 2 bases had no gene match.

The chain links TRBV19 to TRBJ2-7; 7 nucleotides match TRBD1. This CDR3 has 13 residues. After removal of 4 bases from V and 4 bases from J, the junction contained 4 bases not matched to a gene. Per germline, CDR1 LNHDA and CDR2 SQIVND (reference sequence). CDR3 protein: CASSNGQDYEQYF. CDR3 sequence (DNA): TGTGCCAGTAGTAACGGACAGGATTACGAGCAGTACTTC.

This clonotype was seen ten or more times. The J gene is TRBJ2-7, the V gene TRBV12-3 or TRBV12-4; TRBD2 aligns across 7 bases. This CDR3 comprises 13 residues. V dropped 6 bases and J dropped 5; count of bases not matched to a gene: 7. DNA for the CDR3: TGTGCCAGCAGCCCAGGACTAGTAGACGAGCAGTACTTC. Its protein is CASSPGLVDEQYF.